This is a list of T cell receptor beta chains from one sample in a study of regulatory T cells in long-lasting Graves disease. TCRdb reprocessed the multiplex PCR reads with MiXCR, giving one entry per CDR3 protein. The data contain a few hundred thousand distinct CDR3 sequences, 16% of them singletons. Another study also made use of these data, one on T cells in Graves' hyperthyroidism and ophthalmopathy.

This specimen consisted of peripheral blood mononuclear cells (PBMCs), obtained at new diagnosis, from a patient treated with antithyroid drugs. These receptors were collected from a man in his forties or fifties with Graves disease. Both conserved end residues are part of each CDR3. Fields, in order: D gene, CDR3 length, clone size, J gene, V gene, CDR3 protein, CDR3 DNA. D genes are given only for firm matches. Expanded clones get a size class; other rows say once, few or many, or leave the size out.

TRBD2,14,many,TRBJ2-1,TRBV20-1,CSGQPLAGWPEQFF,TGCAGTGGTCAGCCACTAGCGGGGTGGCCTGAGCAGTTCTTC
-,14,-,TRBJ2-2,TRBV19,CASIGGPYTGELFF,TGTGCCAGTATTGGGGGGCCTTACACCGGGGAGCTGTTTTTT
-,13,few,TRBJ2-7,TRBV6-2/TRBV6-3,CASSYSTIGESYF,TGTGCCAGCAGTTACTCGACGATCGGCGAGTCTTACTTC
-,14,-,TRBJ1-1,TRBV7-2,CASLLVWKNTEAFF,TGTGCCAGCCTTCTTGTTTGGAAGAACACTGAAGCTTTCTTT
TRBD2,13,many,TRBJ2-5,TRBV30,CASRLAGAMTQYF,TGTGCCAGTCGACTAGCGGGGGCCATGACCCAGTACTTC
-,17,-,TRBJ2-1,TRBV5-1,CASSTTGPLSSYNEQFF,TGCGCCAGCAGCACCACAGGTCCCCTTTCGTCCTACAATGAGCAGTTCTTC
TRBD1,16,few,TRBJ1-5,TRBV19,CASSIDRGYSNQPQHF,TGTGCCAGTAGTATAGACAGGGGGTATAGCAATCAGCCCCAGCATTTT
TRBD1,14,many,TRBJ1-5,TRBV20-1,CSAQRQGAIQPQHF,TGCAGTGCCCAGAGACAGGGGGCGATTCAGCCCCAGCATTTT
-,12,many,TRBJ2-1,TRBV19,CASSGISNEQFF,TGTGCCAGTAGTGGGATTTCCAATGAGCAGTTCTTC
TRBD1,16,many,TRBJ2-2,TRBV24-1,CATSDTGTGTGGELFF,TGTGCCACCAGTGACACCGGGACAGGGACGGGCGGGGAGCTGTTTTTT
TRBD1,15,many,TRBJ1-6,TRBV20-1,CSAVPGTGLGSPLHF,TGCAGTGCTGTCCCCGGGACAGGGCTCGGATCACCCCTCCACTTT
-,15,-,TRBJ2-1,TRBV10-3,CAISEPGRQLHEQFF,TGTGCCATCAGTGAACCGGGACGGCAGCTCCATGAGCAGTTCTTC
TRBD1,17,-,TRBJ2-3,TRBV12-5,CASGPSRTGGAVDTQYF,TGTGCTAGTGGCCCCAGCCGGACAGGGGGCGCAGTAGATACGCAGTATTTT
-,19,few,TRBJ1-6,TRBV27,CASSARSPTGSSYNSPLHF,TGTGCCAGCAGTGCACGATCCCCAACAGGGAGCTCCTATAATTCACCCCTCCACTTT
TRBD2,15,many,TRBJ2-7,TRBV11-1,CASSLRLAGDHEQYF,TGTGCCAGCAGCCTAAGACTAGCGGGGGACCACGAGCAGTACTTC
-,15,-,TRBJ2-7,TRBV7-2,CASSLRRQGLSEQYF,TGTGCCAGCAGCTTACGACGGCAGGGGCTAAGCGAGCAGTACTTC
-,15,many,TRBJ1-1,TRBV15,CATSRVVDWDTEAFF,TGTGCCACCAGCAGAGTAGTAGATTGGGACACTGAAGCTTTCTTT
-,13,many,TRBJ1-1,TRBV24-1,CATRREAGTEAFF,TGTGCCACCCGCCGGGAGGCAGGCACTGAAGCTTTCTTT
-,15,many,TRBJ2-5,TRBV30,CAWSGTWGGGETQYF,TGTGCCTGGAGTGGGACGTGGGGGGGCGGAGAGACCCAGTACTTC
TRBD1,15,-,TRBJ1-4,TRBV20-1,CSARDGTGGREKLFF,TGCAGTGCTAGAGACGGGACAGGGGGGCGAGAAAAACTGTTTTTT
-,18,-,TRBJ2-1,TRBV15,CATSSQDVQGSSYNEQFF,TGTGCCACCAGCAGCCAAGATGTGCAGGGAAGCTCCTACAATGAGCAGTTCTTC
-,14,-,TRBJ2-5,TRBV11-2,CASSLEVSRETQYF,TGTGCCAGCAGCTTAGAAGTTAGCAGAGAGACCCAGTACTTC
TRBD1,15,many,TRBJ2-7,TRBV7-9,CASSERTGTPYEQYF,TGTGCCAGCAGCGAAAGGACAGGAACCCCCTACGAGCAGTACTTC